This TCR beta chain was retrieved from a study of cytomegalovirus exposure and HLA in healthy donors. Regarding the study as a whole: TCR beta V- and J-gene trimming was later associated with a missense DCLRE1C variant. The analysis excluded some indistinguishable V segments, including TRBV6-2 and TRBV6-3.

The CDR3 extends over 17 amino acids. V lost 2 bases and J 0 bases, leaving 15 bases between the germline ends. The germline CDR1 and CDR2 sequences are KGHSH and LQKENI. With 60 Vbeta and 13 Jbeta primers, the PCR was carried out. How the authors handled the data: Unique TCR beta chains totaled about 78 million in a later count, with 8.5 million to 12 million of them shared. Sequencing used immunoSEQ multiplex PCR; TCRdb keeps in-frame clones, though not all of them. V and J calls and clone size follow that table, whereas D and trimming were derived from the DNA. The data include tens of thousands of clones; the top ten clones carry roughly 4%. Healthy bone marrow donors formed the donor group. Points on this clone: Its antigen remains unidentified.

This rearrangement joins TRBV18 to TRBJ2-3, with unresolved D. The source is a male donor in good health and CMV-seronegative. Sequenced: PBMCs. Here the CDR3 DNA reads TGTGCCAGCTCACCAACCCGCGGCAGTCCTAGCACAGATACGCAGTATTTT. Translating it yields CASSPTRGSPSTDTQYF. The whole variable domain, filled in from reference TRBV18 and TRBJ2-3, reads NAGVMQNPRHLVRRRGQEARLRCSPMKGHSHVYWYRQLPEEGLKFMVYLQKENIIDESGMPKERFSAEFPKEGPSILRIQQVVRGDSAAYFCASSPTRGSPSTDTQYFGPGTRLTVL.